The clone carrying this T cell receptor beta chain has just a few counts. Its antigen remains unidentified. These data are taken from a study of blood T cells in healthy people across ages. Study-level information: In model experiments, template switching was able to capture about one barcoded beta molecule for every two T cells that were present.

Points from the study as a whole: Considered underestimates were the diversity estimates obtained from one million T cells.

CDR3 length: 14 residues. V shed 0 bases and J shed 4 bases, with 12 bases lying between them. The V gene's germline CDR1 is DFQATT and CDR2 SNEGSKA (reference sequence). The study drew donors from healthy Caucasian individuals in Russia aged 6 to 90. Extraction yielded at least 6 micrograms of total RNA per sample. A sample-barcoded 5' primer and a J-beta primer mix were used in a second PCR of roughly 7 to 11 cycles. A single record per CDR3 protein comes from TCRdb applying MiXCR to the 5' RACE reads. The data show about 1,500,000 distinct CDR3 sequences, 28% seen once. The chain uses TRBV20-1 and TRBJ1-2, with D uncertain. The TCR was taken from a woman aged 25 to 39 in good health. The sequenced sample consisted of blood. CDR3 bases: TGCAGTGCTAGAGATCTTAACGGCGGCTATGGCTACACCTTC. This gives the protein CSARDLNGGYGYTF.